This T cell receptor beta chain comes out of a study of T cell changes during pregnancy in multiple sclerosis. The protocol was immunoSEQ multiplex PCR, while the TCRdb copy is restricted to in-frame clones and leaves out a portion. Of about 31,000 clones listed, 88% were seen once; the top ten hold about 0.8%. Germline CDR1 is MNHNS and CDR2 is SASEGT. The CDR3 extends over 12 amino acids. The V end lost 3 bases, the J end lost 4 bases, and 6 bases lay between the germline ends. The chain links TRBV6-1 to TRBJ1-2; no firm D call. The sample consisted of CD4+ T cells from peripheral blood mononuclear cells, taken in the first trimester of pregnancy. The TCR comes from a female donor in good health, enrolled as a control in a pregnancy study. The CDR3 nucleotides read TGTGCCAGCAGTGACAGAGGCTATGGCTACACCTTC. This sequence encodes CASSDRGYGYTF.